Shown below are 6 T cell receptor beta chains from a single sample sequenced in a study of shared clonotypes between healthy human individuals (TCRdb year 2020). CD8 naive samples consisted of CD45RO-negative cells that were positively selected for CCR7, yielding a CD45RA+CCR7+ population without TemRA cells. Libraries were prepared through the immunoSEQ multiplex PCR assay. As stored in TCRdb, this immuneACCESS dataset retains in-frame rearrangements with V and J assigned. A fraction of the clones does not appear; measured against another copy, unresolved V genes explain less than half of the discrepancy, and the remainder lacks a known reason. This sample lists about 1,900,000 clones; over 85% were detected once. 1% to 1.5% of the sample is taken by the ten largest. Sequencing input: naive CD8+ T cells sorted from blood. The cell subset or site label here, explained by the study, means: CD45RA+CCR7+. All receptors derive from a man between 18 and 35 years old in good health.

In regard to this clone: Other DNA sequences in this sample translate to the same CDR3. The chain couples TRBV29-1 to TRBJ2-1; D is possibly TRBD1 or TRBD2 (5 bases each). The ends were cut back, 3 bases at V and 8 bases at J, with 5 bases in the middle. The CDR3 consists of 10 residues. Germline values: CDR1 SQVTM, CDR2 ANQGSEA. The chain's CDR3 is CSVEGDEQFF. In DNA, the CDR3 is TGCAGCGTTGAGGGGGATGAGCAGTTCTTC.

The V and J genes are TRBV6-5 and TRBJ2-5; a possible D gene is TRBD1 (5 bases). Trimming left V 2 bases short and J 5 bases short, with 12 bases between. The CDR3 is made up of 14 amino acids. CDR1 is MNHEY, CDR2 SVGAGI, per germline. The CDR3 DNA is TGTGCCAGCAGTTACGGGGCCGACTGGGAGACCCAGTACTTC. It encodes CASSYGADWETQYF.

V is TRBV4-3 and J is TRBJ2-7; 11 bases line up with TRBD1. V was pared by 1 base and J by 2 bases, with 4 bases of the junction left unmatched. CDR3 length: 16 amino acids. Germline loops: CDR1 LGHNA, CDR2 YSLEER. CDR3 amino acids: CASSQAKDRGPYEQYF. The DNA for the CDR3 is TGCGCCAGCAGCCAAGCGAAGGACAGGGGGCCCTACGAGCAGTACTTC.

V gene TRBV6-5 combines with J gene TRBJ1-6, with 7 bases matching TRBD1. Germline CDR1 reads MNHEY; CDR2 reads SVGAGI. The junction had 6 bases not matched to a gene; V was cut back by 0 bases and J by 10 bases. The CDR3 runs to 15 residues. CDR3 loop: CASSYSTGLFSPLHF. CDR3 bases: TGTGCCAGCAGTTACTCGACAGGGTTATTCTCACCCCTCCACTTT.

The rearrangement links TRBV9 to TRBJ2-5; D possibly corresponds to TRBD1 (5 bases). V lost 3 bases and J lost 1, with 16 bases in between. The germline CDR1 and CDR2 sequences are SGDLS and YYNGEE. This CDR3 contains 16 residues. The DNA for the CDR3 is TGTGCCAGCAGCGCGGCCCTGGACACCTCCCAAGAGACCCAGTACTTC. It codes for CASSAALDTSQETQYF.

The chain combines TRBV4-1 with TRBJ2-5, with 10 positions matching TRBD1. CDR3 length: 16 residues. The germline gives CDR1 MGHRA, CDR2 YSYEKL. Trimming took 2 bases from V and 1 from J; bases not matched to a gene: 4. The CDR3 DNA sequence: TGCGCCAGCAGCCAACGGGACAGGGGACCCCAAGAGACCCAGTACTTC. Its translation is CASSQRDRGPQETQYF.